This T cell receptor beta chain was sequenced during a study of cytomegalovirus exposure and HLA in healthy donors. The length of the CDR3 is 16 residues. The germline gives CDR1 SGHAT, CDR2 FQNNGV. Amplification used 60 Vbeta primers and 13 Jbeta primers. Assay used: immunoSEQ multiplex PCR; TCRdb lists only in-frame clones, some missing. The repertoire holds approximately 32,000 clones, approximately 79% seen once, with about 8% in the top ten. Turning to this clone: Its antigen is not identified. The junction departs from the called germline gene at one end, perhaps through a read error. Other nucleotide sequences in the sample specify the same CDR3.

Findings and limits, study-wide: Some V segments, including TRBV6-2 and TRBV6-3, were excluded as indistinguishable.

Material for sequencing was PBMCs. This receptor was identified in a woman aged 25-40 years in good health and CMV-seropositive. The rearrangement joins TRBV11-2 to TRBJ2-3; TRBD1 is a possible D gene (6 bases). CDR3 protein: CASSFGQLSSTDTQYF. The CDR3 DNA is TGTGCCAGCAGTTTCGGACAGCTCTCTAGCACAGATACACAGTATTTT.